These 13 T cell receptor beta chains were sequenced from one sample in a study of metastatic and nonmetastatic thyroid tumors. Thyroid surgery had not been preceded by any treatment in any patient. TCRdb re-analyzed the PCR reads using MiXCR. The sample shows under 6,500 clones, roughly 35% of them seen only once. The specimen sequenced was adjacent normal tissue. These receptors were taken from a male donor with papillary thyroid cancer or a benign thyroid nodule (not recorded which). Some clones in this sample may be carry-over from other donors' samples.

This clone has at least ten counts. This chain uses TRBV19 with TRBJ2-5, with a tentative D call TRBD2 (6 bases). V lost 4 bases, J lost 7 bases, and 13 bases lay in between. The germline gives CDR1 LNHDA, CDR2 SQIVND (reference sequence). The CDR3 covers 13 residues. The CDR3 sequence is CASSTGTSGTQYF. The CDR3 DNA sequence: TGTGCCAGTAGTACCGGGACTTCGGGGACCCAGTACTTC.

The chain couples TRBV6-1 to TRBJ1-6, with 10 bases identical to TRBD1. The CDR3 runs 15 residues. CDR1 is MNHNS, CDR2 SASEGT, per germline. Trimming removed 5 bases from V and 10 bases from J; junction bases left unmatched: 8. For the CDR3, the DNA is TGTGCCAGCAGTACAGGGACAGGGGATTCGTCACCCCTCCACTTT. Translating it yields CASSTGTGDSSPLHF.

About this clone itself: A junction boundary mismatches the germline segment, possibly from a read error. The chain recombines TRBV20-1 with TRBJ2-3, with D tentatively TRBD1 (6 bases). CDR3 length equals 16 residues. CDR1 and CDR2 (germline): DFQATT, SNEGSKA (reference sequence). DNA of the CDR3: TGCAGTGCTATAGCTCCCGGGGACATAATCACAGATACACAGTATTTT. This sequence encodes CSAIAPGDIITDTQYF.

The CDR3 DNA follows: TGTGCCAGCGGTACGGACCAAGAGACCCAGTACTTC. It encodes CASGTDQETQYF. J is TRBJ2-5 and V is TRBV6-4; D is unresolved. The germline V gene encodes CDR1 MRHNA and CDR2 SNTAGT. The CDR3 extends over 12 amino acids. Trimming pared 8 bases from V and 0 bases from J, leaving 7 bases between.

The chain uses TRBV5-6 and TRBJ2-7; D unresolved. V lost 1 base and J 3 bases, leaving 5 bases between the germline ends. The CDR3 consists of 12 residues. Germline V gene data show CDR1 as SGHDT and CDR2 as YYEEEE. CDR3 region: CASSLIDYEQYF. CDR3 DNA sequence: TGTGCCAGCAGCTTGATCGACTACGAGCAGTACTTC.

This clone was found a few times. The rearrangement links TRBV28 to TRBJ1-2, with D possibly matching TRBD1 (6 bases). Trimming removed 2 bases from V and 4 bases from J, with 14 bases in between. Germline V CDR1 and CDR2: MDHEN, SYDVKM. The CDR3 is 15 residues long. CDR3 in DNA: TGTGCCAGCAGTTTAAGGCAGGACAGCCTCTATGGCTACACCTTC. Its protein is CASSLRQDSLYGYTF.

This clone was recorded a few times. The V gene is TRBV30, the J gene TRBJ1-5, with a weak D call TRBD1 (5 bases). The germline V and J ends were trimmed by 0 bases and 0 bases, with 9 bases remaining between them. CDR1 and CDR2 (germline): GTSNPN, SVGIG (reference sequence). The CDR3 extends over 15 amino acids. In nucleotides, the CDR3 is TGTGCCTGGAGTGTAAATGGGGCTAGCAATCAGCCCCAGCATTTT. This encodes CAWSVNGASNQPQHF.

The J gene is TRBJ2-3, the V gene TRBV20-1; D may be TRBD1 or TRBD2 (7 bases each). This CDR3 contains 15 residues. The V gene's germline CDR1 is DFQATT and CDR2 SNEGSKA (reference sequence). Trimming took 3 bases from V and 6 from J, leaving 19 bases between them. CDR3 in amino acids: CSASFVRGGMDTQYF. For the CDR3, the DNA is TGCAGTGCTAGCTTTGTCAGGGGGGGGATGGATACGCAGTATTTT.

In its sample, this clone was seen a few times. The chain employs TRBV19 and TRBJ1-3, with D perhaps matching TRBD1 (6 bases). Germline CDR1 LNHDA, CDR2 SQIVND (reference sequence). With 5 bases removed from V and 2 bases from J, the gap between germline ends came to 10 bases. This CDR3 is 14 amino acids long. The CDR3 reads CASSRQGTGNTIYF. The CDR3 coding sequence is TGTGCCAGTAGTCGCCAGGGGACTGGAAACACCATATATTTT. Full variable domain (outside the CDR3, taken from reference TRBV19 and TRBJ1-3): DGGITQSPKYLFRKEGQNVTLSCEQNLNHDAMYWYRQDPGQGLRLIYYSQIVNDFQKGDIAEGYSVSREKKESFPLTVTSAQKNPTAFYLCASSRQGTGNTIYFGEGSWLTVV.

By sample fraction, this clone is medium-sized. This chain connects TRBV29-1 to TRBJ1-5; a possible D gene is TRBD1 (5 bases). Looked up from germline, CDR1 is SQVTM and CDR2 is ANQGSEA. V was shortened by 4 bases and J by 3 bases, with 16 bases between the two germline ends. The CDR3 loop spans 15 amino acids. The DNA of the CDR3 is TGCAGCGTTGCCTCTTTCCCGGGACCCAATCAGCCCCAGCATTTT. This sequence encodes CSVASFPGPNQPQHF.

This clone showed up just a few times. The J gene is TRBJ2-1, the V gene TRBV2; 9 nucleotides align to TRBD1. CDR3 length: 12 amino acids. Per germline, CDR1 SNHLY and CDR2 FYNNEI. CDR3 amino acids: CATGQGRNEQFF. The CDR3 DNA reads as TGTGCTACCGGACAGGGGCGCAATGAGCAGTTCTTC.

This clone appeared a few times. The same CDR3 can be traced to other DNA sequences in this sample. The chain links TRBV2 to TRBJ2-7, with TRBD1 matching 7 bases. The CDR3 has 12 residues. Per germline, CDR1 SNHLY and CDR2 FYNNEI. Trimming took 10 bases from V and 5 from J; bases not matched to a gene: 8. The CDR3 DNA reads TGTGCCACTTCTTCCGGGACAGACGAGCAGTACTTC. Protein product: CATSSGTDEQYF.

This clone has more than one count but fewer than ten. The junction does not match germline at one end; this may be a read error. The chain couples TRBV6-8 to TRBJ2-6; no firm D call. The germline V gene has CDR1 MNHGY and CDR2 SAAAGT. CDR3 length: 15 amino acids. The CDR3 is CASSYGGSAANVLTF. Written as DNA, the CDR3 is TGTGCCAGCAGTTACGGTGGCTCTGCGGCCAACGTCCTGACTTTC.